Below are 13 T cell receptor beta chains sequenced from a single sample in a study of control samples from healthy donors and cancer patients. TCRdb's copy holds only in-frame clones and misses some; the assay was immunoSEQ multiplex PCR. The sample carries fewer than 120,000 clones, 88% recorded once. The source material was PBMCs. Receptors originate from a woman aged 55-70 years with lung cancer.

The rearrangement links TRBV5-3 to TRBJ2-2; unclear D gene. TRBV5-3 is sorted into the ORF group, with uncertain function. The CDR3 is made up of 16 amino acids. V was shortened by 9 bases and J by 3 bases, with 21 bases between the two germline ends. The CDR3, as DNA: TGTGCCAAAGGACCTGGACGTTTTCCTCACACCGGGGAGCTGTTTTTT. This codes for CAKGPGRFPHTGELFF.

V gene TRBV28 combines with J gene TRBJ2-1; 10 bases are a match to TRBD1. The trim removed 5 bases at V and 9 bases at J, leaving 10 bases unmatched. Germline CDR1 reads MDHEN; CDR2 reads SYDVKM. The CDR3 covers 15 residues. The CDR3, as DNA: TGTGCCAGCAGTCCGGGACAGGGGACTTCCCCTGAGCAGTTCTTC. This translates into CASSPGQGTSPEQFF.

The V and J genes are TRBV19 and TRBJ2-2, with 9 bases identical to TRBD1. V shed 5 bases and J 1 base; nucleotides not matched to a gene: 2. The CDR3 is 15 residues long. The germline V gene encodes CDR1 LNHDA and CDR2 SQIVND (reference sequence). The CDR3 coding sequence is TGTGCCAGTAGTTCGGGACAGGGGAACACCGGGGAGCTGTTTTTT. Translating gives CASSSGQGNTGELFF.

The table lists this clone with a count of one. The genes are TRBV5-6 and TRBJ1-1; D is uncertain. Germline assignment: CDR1 SGHDT and CDR2 YYEEEE. The ends were cut back, 2 bases at V and 4 bases at J, with 9 bases in the middle. The CDR3 covers 13 residues. The CDR3 reads CASSFSRVTEAFF. The CDR3 DNA follows: TGTGCCAGCAGCTTTTCGCGGGTCACTGAAGCTTTCTTT. Looking up the rest from reference TRBV5-6 and TRBJ1-1 gives the full variable domain: DAGVTQSPTHLIKTRGQQVTLRCSPKSGHDTVSWYQQALGQGPQFIFQYYEEEERQRGNFPDRFSGHQFPNYSSELNVNALLLGDSALYLCASSFSRVTEAFFGQGTRLTVV.

About this clone: Other DNA sequences in this sample translate to the same CDR3. The chain uses TRBV6-1 and TRBJ1-2; D remains unclear. The V gene's germline CDR1 is MNHNS and CDR2 SASEGT. Trimming took off 2 bases at V and 5 bases at J, with 6 bases between the two ends. The CDR3 is made up of 12 amino acids. The CDR3: CASSESVYGYTF. Here the CDR3 DNA reads TGTGCCAGCAGTGAATCGGTATATGGCTACACCTTC.

The rearrangement uses TRBV5-1 and TRBJ2-7; 13 bases agree with TRBD2. The V and J ends lost 2 bases and 7 bases, in that order; junction bases with no gene match: 6. The germline gives CDR1 SGHRS, CDR2 YFSETQ. This CDR3 is built from 15 residues. The chain's CDR3 is CASSLGTSGTGEQYF. DNA for the CDR3: TGCGCCAGCAGCTTAGGGACTAGCGGGACGGGGGAGCAGTACTTC.

The genes are TRBV7-6 and TRBJ1-5; 8 bases line up with TRBD1. V was pared by 4 bases and J by 2 bases, with 4 bases of the junction left unmatched. CDR1 and CDR2 (germline): SGHVS, FNYEAQ. This CDR3 spans 15 amino acids. CDR3 sequence (DNA): TGTGCCAGCAGCTCTGGACAGGGCGGCAATCAGCCCCAGCATTTT. Its protein is CASSSGQGGNQPQHF.

The chain recombines TRBV19 with TRBJ2-4; TRBD1 matches at 7 bases. Germline loops: CDR1 LNHDA, CDR2 SQIVND (reference sequence). This CDR3 region has 13 residues. V dropped 8 bases and J dropped 5; count of bases not matched to a gene: 6. The CDR3 region is CASRRGGENIQYF. The CDR3 DNA reads TGTGCCAGTCGCCGAGGGGGCGAAAACATTCAGTACTTC.

This chain links TRBV11-2 with TRBJ2-3; 7 bases match TRBD1. J was trimmed by 2 bases and V by 5 bases; bases with no gene match: 4. Germline V gene data show CDR1 as SGHAT and CDR2 as FQNNGV. The CDR3 is 14 residues long. DNA of the CDR3: TGTGCCAGCAGCCTGGGACAGTTCACAGATACGCAGTATTTT. Amino acid sequence: CASSLGQFTDTQYF.

V gene TRBV19 combines with J gene TRBJ1-5; tentative D call: TRBD1 (5 bases). The CDR3 totals 15 residues. Deletions cut 1 base from V and 4 bases from J, with 11 bases between. Germline V CDR1 and CDR2: LNHDA, SQIVND (reference sequence). CDR3 in amino acids: CASSIAGGGNQPQHF. CDR3 DNA: TGTGCCAGTAGTATAGCGGGGGGGGGGAATCAGCCCCAGCATTTT.

The rearrangement uses TRBV18 and TRBJ2-6; D uncertain. CDR1 and CDR2 from the germline V gene are KGHSH and LQKENI. The V end lost 6 bases, the J end lost 3 bases, and 15 bases lay between the germline ends. CDR3 length: 16 residues. The CDR3 DNA is TGTGCCAGCTCGCCTACGTGGAAGGGTGGGGCCAACGTCCTGACTTTC. It codes for CASSPTWKGGANVLTF.

The gene calls are TRBV7-2 and TRBJ2-5, with a tentative D call TRBD2 (6 bases). This CDR3 spans 14 amino acids. Germline CDR1 is SGHTA and CDR2 is FQGNSA. V lost 5 bases and J lost 2, with 12 bases in between. The CDR3 DNA is TGTGCCAGCAGCCCGGGACTCGTACAAGAGACCCAGTACTTC. Translation gives CASSPGLVQETQYF.

The genes are TRBV5-1 and TRBJ2-7, with 7 bases that match TRBD1. Looked up from germline, CDR1 is SGHRS and CDR2 is YFSETQ. The CDR3 loop spans 14 amino acids. With 3 bases clipped from V and 4 bases from J, the junction kept 7 bases outside the gene matches. CDR3 nucleotide sequence: TGCGCCAGCAGCTCACAGGGGAAAAGATACGAGCAGTACTTC. Translating gives CASSSQGKRYEQYF.